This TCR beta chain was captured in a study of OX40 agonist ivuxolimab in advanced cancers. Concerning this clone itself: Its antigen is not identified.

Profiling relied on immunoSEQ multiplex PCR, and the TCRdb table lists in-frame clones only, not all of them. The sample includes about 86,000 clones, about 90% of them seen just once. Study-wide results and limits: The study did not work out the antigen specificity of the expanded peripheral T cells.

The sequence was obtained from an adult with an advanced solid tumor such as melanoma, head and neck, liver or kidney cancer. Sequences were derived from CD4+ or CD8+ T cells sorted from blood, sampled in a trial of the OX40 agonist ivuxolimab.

CDR3 in amino acids: CASSQNSLATNEKLFF. Written as DNA, the CDR3 is TGTGCCAGCAGTCAAAATTCTCTTGCAACTAATGAAAAACTGTTTTTT. This chain connects TRBV28 to TRBJ1-4; D not certain. The germline V gene has CDR1 MDHEN and CDR2 SYDVKM. The CDR3 covers 16 residues. The V gene lost 5 bases and the J gene lost 0 bases, with 13 bases spanning the gap.